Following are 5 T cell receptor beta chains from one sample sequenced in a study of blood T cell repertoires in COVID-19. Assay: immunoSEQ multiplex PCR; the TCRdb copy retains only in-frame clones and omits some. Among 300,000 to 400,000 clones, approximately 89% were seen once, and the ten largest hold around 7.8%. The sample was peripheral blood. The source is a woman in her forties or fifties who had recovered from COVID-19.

CDR3 nucleotide sequence: TGTGCCAGCTCAACAGGGGGAGAACAGACCCAGTACTTC. Its translation is CASSTGGEQTQYF. The V call is TRBV6-6, the J call TRBJ2-5; 8 nucleotides align to TRBD1. Trimming took 8 bases from V and 6 from J; bases not matched to a gene: 8. The CDR3 has 13 residues. CDR1 and CDR2 from the germline V gene are MNHNY and SVGAGI (reference sequence).

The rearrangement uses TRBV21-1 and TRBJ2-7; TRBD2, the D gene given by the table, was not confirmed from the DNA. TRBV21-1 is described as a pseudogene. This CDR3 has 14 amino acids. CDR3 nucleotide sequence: TGTGCCAGCAGCAAAGTAGAGCGAGTGAACGAGCAGTACTTC. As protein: CASSKVERVNEQYF.

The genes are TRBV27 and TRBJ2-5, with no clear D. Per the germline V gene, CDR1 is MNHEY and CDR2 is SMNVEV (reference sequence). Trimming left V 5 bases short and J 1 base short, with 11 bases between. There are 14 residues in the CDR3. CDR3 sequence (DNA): TGTGCCAGCAGTAACCTGTGGGCCCAAGAGACCCAGTACTTC. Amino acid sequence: CASSNLWAQETQYF.

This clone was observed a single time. DNA for the CDR3: TGTGCCAGCTCACTACAGGGCCGGTACGAGCAGTACTTC. This sequence encodes CASSLQGRYEQYF. The chain has TRBV18 and TRBJ2-7; TRBD1 might be the D (6 bases). CDR1 and CDR2 from the germline V gene are KGHSH and LQKENI. This CDR3 has 13 amino acids. Trimming shortened V by 4 bases and J by 4 bases, and 11 bases separated the two germline ends.

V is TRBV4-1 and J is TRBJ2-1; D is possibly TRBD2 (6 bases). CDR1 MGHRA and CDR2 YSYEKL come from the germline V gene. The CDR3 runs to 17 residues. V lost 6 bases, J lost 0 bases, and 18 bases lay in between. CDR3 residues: CASSQAVGGASYNEQFF. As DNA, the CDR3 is TGCGCCAGCAGTCAGGCAGTTGGCGGGGCCTCCTACAATGAGCAGTTCTTC.